This T cell receptor beta chain was sequenced in a study of blood T cell repertoires in COVID-19. Looking at the study overall: There were acute and convalescent COVID-19 samples, and they came from the United States, Italy and Spain. T cells, B-cell-depleted T cells, or PBMCs provided the cDNA or gDNA that served as material.

In the original processing: From reference gene primer amplification, estimates of nucleated cell counts were derived. Method: immunoSEQ multiplex PCR; TCRdb's copy keeps in-frame clones and lacks some. That table furnishes V, J and clone size, whereas the DNA furnished D and trimming. The repertoire holds about 150,000 clones, with about 73% as singletons. This TCR was sampled from a man aged 80 or over with acute or convalescent COVID-19. Sequenced material: peripheral blood.

CDR3 nucleotides: TGTGCCATCAGTGGAGTAGGGGTAAATCAGCCCCAGCATTTT. It is translated as CAISGVGVNQPQHF. J is TRBJ1-5 and V is TRBV10-3, with D possibly TRBD1 on 5 matching bases. Germline V gene sequence: CDR1 ENHRY, CDR2 SYGVKD. V lost 4 bases and J lost 4, with 11 bases in between. The CDR3 length is 14 residues.